This entry is about one T cell receptor beta chain. These data are taken from a study of blood T cell repertoires in COVID-19. Study context: Both acute and convalescent COVID-19 samples were obtained from the United States, Italy and Spain. PBMCs, B-cell-depleted T cells, or T cells provided the cDNA or gDNA that made up the material.

As processed by the authors: Amplification from reference gene primers served as the basis for estimated nucleated cell counts. Generated by immunoSEQ multiplex PCR, the TCRdb table keeps only in-frame clones and is missing some. D and trimming were read from the DNA, whereas the V and J calls and clone size are those reported in that table. Here the sample spans approximately 450,000 clones, around 89% being singletons. This CDR3 is 13 amino acids long. Germline CDR1 and CDR2: SGHNT and YYREEE (reference sequence). V lost 2 bases and J lost 1, with 6 bases in between. The sample comprised peripheral blood. The V and J genes are TRBV5-4 and TRBJ2-5; D gene ambiguous. The origin of this receptor is a woman younger than 45 with acute or convalescent COVID-19. This chain's CDR3 is CASSFTAQETQYF. CDR3 in DNA: TGTGCCAGCAGCTTTACAGCCCAAGAGACCCAGTACTTC.